This T cell receptor (beta chain) was recorded in a study of shared clonotypes between healthy human individuals. Study-wide findings and caveats: Generation probability values for non-shared clonotypes were lower than those for clonotypes shared by all four donors.

This was a deep-level run. Clones were read by immunoSEQ multiplex PCR, and TCRdb kept only the in-frame ones, dropping some. The data contain roughly 700,000 clones, 74% of them singletons. Concerning this clone: The antigen remains undetermined.

The CDR3 spans 14 residues. In germline, CDR1 is MNHEY, CDR2 SVGAGI. The junction had 7 bases not matched to a gene; V was cut back by 4 bases and J by 6 bases. Sequencing input: memory CD4+ T cells sorted from blood. Stated subset: CD45RA-negative fraction. The rearrangement uses TRBV6-5 and TRBJ1-2, with 8 nucleotides matching TRBD1. This TCR was recovered from a woman aged 30 to 39 in good health. The CDR3 DNA follows: TGTGCCAGCAGTTCACAGGGGGTATCTAATGGCTACACCTTC. Translating it yields CASSSQGVSNGYTF.